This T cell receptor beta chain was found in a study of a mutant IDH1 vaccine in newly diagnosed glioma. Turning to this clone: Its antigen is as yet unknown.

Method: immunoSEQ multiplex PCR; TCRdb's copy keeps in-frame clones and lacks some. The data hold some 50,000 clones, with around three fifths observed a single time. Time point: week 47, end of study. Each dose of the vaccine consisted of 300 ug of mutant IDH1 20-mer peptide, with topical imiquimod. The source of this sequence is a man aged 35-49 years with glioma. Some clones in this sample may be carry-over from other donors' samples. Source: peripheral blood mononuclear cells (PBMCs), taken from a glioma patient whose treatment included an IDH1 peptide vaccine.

The CDR3 region has the DNA TGTGCCATCAGTGAGTCGTCAGGTAGCGACACCTACGAGCAGTACTTC. It codes for CAISESSGSDTYEQYF. The chain recombines TRBV10-3 with TRBJ2-7, with D maybe TRBD2 (5 bases). V lost 0 bases and J 2 bases, leaving 14 bases between the germline ends. Germline V gene data show CDR1 as ENHRY and CDR2 as SYGVKD. The CDR3 consists of 16 residues.